Detailed here is one T cell receptor (beta chain). This entry comes from a study of blood T cell repertoires in COVID-19. On the study more broadly: Specimens from acute and convalescent COVID-19 originated in the United States, Italy and Spain. PBMCs, B-cell-depleted T cells, or T cells provided the cDNA or gDNA that made up the material.

As originally analysed: Reference gene primer amplification in the assay estimated nucleated cell counts. Sequencing was performed with immunoSEQ multiplex PCR; in TCRdb, only in-frame clones are kept and a portion is missing. The V and J calls and clone size are taken from that table; D and trimming were inferred from the DNA. The sample has about 97,000 clones, roughly 89% seen once. The sequencing input was peripheral blood. The sequence derives from a human donor in a cohort sampled during active COVID-19.

CDR3 residues: CASRAGRTGGAGELFF. The CDR3 DNA sequence: TGTGCCAGCAGAGCGGGGCGGACCGGGGGAGCAGGGGAGCTGTTTTTT. This chain links TRBV2 with TRBJ2-2; 7 bases map to TRBD2. V was clipped by 6 bases and J by 8 bases; unmatched bases: 15. This CDR3 contains 16 residues. Per germline, CDR1 SNHLY and CDR2 FYNNEI.